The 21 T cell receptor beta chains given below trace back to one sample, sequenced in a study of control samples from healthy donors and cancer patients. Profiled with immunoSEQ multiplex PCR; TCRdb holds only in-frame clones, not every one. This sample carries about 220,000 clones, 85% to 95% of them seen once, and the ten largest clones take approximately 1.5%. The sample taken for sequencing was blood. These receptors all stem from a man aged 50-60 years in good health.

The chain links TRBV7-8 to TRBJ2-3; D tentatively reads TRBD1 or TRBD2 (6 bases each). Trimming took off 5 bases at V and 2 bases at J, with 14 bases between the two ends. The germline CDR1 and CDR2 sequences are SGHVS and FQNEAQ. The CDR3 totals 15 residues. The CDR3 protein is CASSPPGGLTDTQYF. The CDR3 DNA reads TGTGCCAGCAGCCCACCCGGGGGCCTCACAGATACGCAGTATTTT.

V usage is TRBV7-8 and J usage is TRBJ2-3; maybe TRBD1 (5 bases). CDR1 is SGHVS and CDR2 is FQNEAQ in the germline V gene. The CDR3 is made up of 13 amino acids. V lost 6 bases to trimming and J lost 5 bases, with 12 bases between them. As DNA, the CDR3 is TGTGCCAGCAGTAGGGGATATGAAGATACGCAGTATTTT. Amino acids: CASSRGYEDTQYF.

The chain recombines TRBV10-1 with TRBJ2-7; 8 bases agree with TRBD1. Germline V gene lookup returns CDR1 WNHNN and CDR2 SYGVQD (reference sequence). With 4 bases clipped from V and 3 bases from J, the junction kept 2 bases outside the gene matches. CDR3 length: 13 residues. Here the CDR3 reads CASSGGQGYEQYV. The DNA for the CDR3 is TGCGCCAGCAGTGGAGGACAGGGCTACGAGCAGTACGTC.

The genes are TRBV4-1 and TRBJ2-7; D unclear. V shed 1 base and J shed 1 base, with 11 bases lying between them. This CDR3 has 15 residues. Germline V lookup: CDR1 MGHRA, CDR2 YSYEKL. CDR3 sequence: CASSQANPSSYEQYF. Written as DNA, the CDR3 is TGCGCCAGCAGCCAAGCTAACCCCTCTTCCTACGAGCAGTACTTC.

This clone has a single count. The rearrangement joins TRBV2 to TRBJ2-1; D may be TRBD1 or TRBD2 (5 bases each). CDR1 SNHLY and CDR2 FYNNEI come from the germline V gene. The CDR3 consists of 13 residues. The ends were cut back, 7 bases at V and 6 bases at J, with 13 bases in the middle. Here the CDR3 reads CASTSVGGNEQFF. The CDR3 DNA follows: TGTGCCAGCACCTCAGTTGGGGGCAATGAGCAGTTCTTC. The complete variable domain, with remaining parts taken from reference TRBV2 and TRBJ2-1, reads EPEVTQTPSHQVTQMGQEVILRCVPISNHLYFYWYRQILGQKVEFLVSFYNNEISEKSEIFDDQFSVERPDGSNFTLKIRSTKLEDSAMYFCASTSVGGNEQFFGPGTRLTVL.

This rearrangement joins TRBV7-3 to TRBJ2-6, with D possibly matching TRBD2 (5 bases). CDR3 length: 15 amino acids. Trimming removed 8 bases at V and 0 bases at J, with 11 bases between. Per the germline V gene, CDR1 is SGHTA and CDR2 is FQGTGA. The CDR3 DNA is TGTGCCAGCGGGCGGGCGAACTCTGGGGCCAACGTCCTGACTTTC. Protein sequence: CASGRANSGANVLTF.

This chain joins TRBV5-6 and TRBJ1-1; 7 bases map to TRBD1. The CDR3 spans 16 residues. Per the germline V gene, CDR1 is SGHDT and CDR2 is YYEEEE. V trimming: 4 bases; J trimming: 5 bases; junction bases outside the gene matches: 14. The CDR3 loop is CASSTVLTGITTEAFF. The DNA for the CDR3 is TGTGCCAGCAGCACCGTTTTGACAGGGATAACAACTGAAGCTTTCTTT.

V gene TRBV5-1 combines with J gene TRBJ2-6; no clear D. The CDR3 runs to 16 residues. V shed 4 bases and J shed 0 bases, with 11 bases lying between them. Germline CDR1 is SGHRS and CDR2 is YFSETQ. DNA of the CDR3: TGCGCCAGCAGCCTTGGACGACCCTCTGGGGCCAACGTCCTGACTTTC. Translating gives CASSLGRPSGANVLTF.

As DNA, the CDR3 is TGTGCCAGCAGCCGGGGAGGGATCTACGAGCAGTACGTC. Translation: CASSRGGIYEQYV. The chain links TRBV28 to TRBJ2-7; 7 bases agree with TRBD2. Germline V gene data show CDR1 as MDHEN and CDR2 as SYDVKM. V was pared by 6 bases and J by 3 bases, with 5 bases of the junction left unmatched. This CDR3 contains 13 residues.

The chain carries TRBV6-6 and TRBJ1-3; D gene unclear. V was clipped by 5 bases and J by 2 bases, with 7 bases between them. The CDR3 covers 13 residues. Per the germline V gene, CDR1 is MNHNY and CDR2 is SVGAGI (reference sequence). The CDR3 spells CASSLLPGNTIYF. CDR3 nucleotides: TGTGCCAGCAGTCTCCTCCCTGGAAACACCATATATTTT.

The DNA of the CDR3 is TGCGCCAGCAGCTTGGCCGCGGGCATGAACACTGAAGCTTTCTTT. Translating gives CASSLAAGMNTEAFF. The chain joins TRBV5-1 to TRBJ1-1; D is unclear. The V gene's germline CDR1 is SGHRS and CDR2 YFSETQ. This CDR3 comprises 15 residues. V gave up 0 bases and J gave up 0 bases, with 9 bases separating them.

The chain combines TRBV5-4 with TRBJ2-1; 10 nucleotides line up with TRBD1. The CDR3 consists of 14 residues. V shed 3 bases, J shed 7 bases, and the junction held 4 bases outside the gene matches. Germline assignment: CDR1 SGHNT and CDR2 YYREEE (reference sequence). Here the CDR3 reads CASSSRQGANEQFF. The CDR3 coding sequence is TGTGCCAGCAGCTCCAGACAGGGGGCTAATGAGCAGTTCTTC.

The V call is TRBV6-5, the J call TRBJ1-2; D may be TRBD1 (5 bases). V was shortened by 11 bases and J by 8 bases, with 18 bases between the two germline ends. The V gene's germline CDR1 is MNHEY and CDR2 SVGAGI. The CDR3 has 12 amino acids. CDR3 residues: CALEGDVWGYTF. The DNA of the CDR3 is TGTGCCTTAGAAGGGGACGTTTGGGGCTACACCTTC.

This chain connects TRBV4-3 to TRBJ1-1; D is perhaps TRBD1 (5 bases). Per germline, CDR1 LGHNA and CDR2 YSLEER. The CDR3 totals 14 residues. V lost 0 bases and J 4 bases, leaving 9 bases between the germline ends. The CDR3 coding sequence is TGCGCCAGCAGCCAAGATACGGGGGGCACTGAAGCTTTCTTT. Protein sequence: CASSQDTGGTEAFF.

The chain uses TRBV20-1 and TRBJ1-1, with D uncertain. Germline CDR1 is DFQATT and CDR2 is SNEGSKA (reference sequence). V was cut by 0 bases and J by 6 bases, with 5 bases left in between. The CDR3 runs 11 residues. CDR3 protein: CSARDLAEAFF. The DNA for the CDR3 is TGCAGTGCTAGAGATCTGGCTGAAGCTTTCTTT.

As DNA, the CDR3 is TGCGCCAGCAGCTCTGACGCAGGGATTGAGCAGTTCTTC. Translating it yields CASSSDAGIEQFF. The rearrangement uses TRBV5-1 and TRBJ2-1, with D perhaps matching TRBD1 (5 bases). The V and J ends lost 3 bases and 9 bases respectively, with 13 bases between them. The CDR3 loop spans 13 amino acids. CDR1 and CDR2 (germline): SGHRS, YFSETQ.

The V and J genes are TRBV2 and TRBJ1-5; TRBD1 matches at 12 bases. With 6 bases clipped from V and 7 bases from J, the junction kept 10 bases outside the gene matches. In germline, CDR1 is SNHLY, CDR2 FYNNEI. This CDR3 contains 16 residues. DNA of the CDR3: TGTGCCAGCAGGACTTCCGGGACAGGGGGCGAGCAGCCCCAGCATTTT. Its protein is CASRTSGTGGEQPQHF.

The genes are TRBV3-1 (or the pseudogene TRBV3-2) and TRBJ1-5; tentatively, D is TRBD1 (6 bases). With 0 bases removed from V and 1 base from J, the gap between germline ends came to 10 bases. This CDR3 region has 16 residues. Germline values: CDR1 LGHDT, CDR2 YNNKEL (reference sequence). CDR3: CASSQERGTSNQPQHF. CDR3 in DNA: TGTGCCAGCAGCCAAGAAAGGGGGACCAGCAATCAGCCCCAGCATTTT.

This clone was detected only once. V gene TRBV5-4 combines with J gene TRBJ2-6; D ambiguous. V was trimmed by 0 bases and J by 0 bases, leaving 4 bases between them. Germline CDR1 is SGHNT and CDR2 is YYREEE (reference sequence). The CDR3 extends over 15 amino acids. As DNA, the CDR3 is TGTGCCAGCAGCTTGGATCTCTCTGGGGCCAACGTCCTGACTTTC. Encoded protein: CASSLDLSGANVLTF.

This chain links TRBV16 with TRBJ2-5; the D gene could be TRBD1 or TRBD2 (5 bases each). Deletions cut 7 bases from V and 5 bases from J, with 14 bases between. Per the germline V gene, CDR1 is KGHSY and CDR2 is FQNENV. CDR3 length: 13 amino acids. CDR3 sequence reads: CASTDPGAETQYF. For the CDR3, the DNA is TGTGCCAGCACCGACCCCGGGGCGGAGACCCAGTACTTC. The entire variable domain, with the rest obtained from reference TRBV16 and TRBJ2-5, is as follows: GEEVAQTPKHLVRGEGQKAKLYCAPIKGHSYVFWYQQVLKNEFKFLISFQNENVFDETGMPKERFSAKCLPNSPCSLEIQATKLEDSAVYFCASTDPGAETQYFGPGTRLLVL.

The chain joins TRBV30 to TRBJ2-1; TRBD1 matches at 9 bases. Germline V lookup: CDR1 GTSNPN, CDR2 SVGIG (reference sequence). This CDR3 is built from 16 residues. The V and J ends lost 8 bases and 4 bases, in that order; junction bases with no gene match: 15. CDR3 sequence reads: CAGKQGDRVTYNEQFF. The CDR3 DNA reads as TGTGCCGGCAAACAAGGGGACAGGGTAACTTACAATGAGCAGTTCTTC.